This entry concerns a single T cell receptor beta chain. The antigen is unknown. The protocol was immunoSEQ multiplex PCR, while the TCRdb copy is restricted to in-frame clones and leaves out a portion. The table records about 330,000 clones, just over 85% of them present only once. Germline V gene sequence: CDR1 SNHLY, CDR2 FYNNEI. V lost 7 bases to trimming and J lost 2 bases, with 12 bases between them. The CDR3 has 13 residues. The data are from a study of cytomegalovirus exposure and HLA in healthy donors. Points from the study as a whole: Reports indicated that the classifier achieved high specificity and sensitivity in diagnosing cytomegalovirus status.

This receptor was obtained from a woman younger than 30 in good health and CMV-seronegative. The chain is built from TRBV2 and TRBJ2-7; D perhaps matches TRBD1 (6 bases). Sequences were obtained from PBMCs. CDR3 amino acids: CASKSDSTYEQYF. The CDR3 DNA reads TGTGCCAGCAAGTCGGACAGTACCTACGAGCAGTACTTC.